This TCR beta chain is drawn from a study of T cells in Graves' hyperthyroidism and ophthalmopathy. Germline V gene lookup returns CDR1 MNHEY and CDR2 SMNVEV (reference sequence). Trimming took 10 bases from V and 4 from J, leaving 19 bases between them. The CDR3 length is 14 residues. This clonotype has ten or more counts. RNA transcripts served as the template for amplifying TCR beta CDR3 regions. The HTBI primer set drove a first-round RT-PCR of the TCR CDR3. MiXCR, applied by TCRdb to the multiplex PCR reads, yields one record per CDR3 protein. The sample carries around 99,000 distinct CDR3 sequences, 16% recorded once. Hyperthyroidism in the patients, aged 18 to 65, was newly diagnosed and under 2 months in duration. Those patients with uncontrolled infection, other autoimmune disease, pregnancy or lactation were excluded. Diagnostic decisions used clinical symptoms, serum thyroxine and TRAb, thyroid ultrasound and orbital computed tomography. PBMCs were collected from an approximately 10 ml volume of fresh peripheral blood.

The sequenced material came from blood. This clonotype was obtained from a woman between 50 and 59 years old with Graves' hyperthyroidism. This chain links TRBV27 with TRBJ1-2; D is perhaps TRBD1 (5 bases). The CDR3 spells CATLGPAGFYGYTF. CDR3 coding DNA: TGTGCCACACTGGGGCCCGCAGGGTTCTATGGCTACACCTTC.